Following are 8 T cell receptor beta chains from one sample sequenced in a study of cytomegalovirus exposure and HLA in healthy donors. Researchers ran the PCR with 60 Vbeta and 13 Jbeta primers. The method was immunoSEQ multiplex PCR; TCRdb's version includes in-frame clones alone and lacks a portion of them. The data show 130,000 to 150,000 clones, 80% seen once. The sample taken for sequencing was PBMCs. The receptors derive from a man aged 35-49 years in good health and CMV-seronegative.

The chain carries TRBV15 and TRBJ1-5, with 8 bases identical to TRBD1. The CDR3 extends over 15 amino acids. Trimming cost V 5 bases and J 6 bases; bases outside gene matches: 9. Germline CDR1 is LNHNV and CDR2 is YYDKDF (reference sequence). The CDR3 coding sequence is TGTGCCACCAGCCGAAGGACAGGGTTCGGTCAGCCCCAGCATTTT. Protein product: CATSRRTGFGQPQHF.

The V and J genes are TRBV5-1 and TRBJ1-5; D perhaps matches TRBD1 (6 bases). This CDR3 comprises 16 residues. Trimming stripped 0 bases from V and 3 bases from J, with 13 bases between. Germline V gene data show CDR1 as SGHRS and CDR2 as YFSETQ. The CDR3 sequence: CASSLDGGAVNQPQHF. CDR3 nucleotides: TGCGCCAGCAGCTTGGATGGGGGGGCGGTCAATCAGCCCCAGCATTTT.

Worth noting for this clone: An end of the junction does not agree with germline; a read error may underlie this. The chain uses TRBV28 and TRBJ1-2; D unclear. This CDR3 is built from 11 residues. The germline CDR1 and CDR2 sequences are MDHEN and SYDVKM. The CDR3 is CASRYIYDYTF. CDR3 DNA sequence: TGTGCCAGCAGATATATCTATGACTACACCTTC.

On this clone: The sample carries other DNA sequences with the same CDR3. This chain connects TRBV11-2 to TRBJ2-3; D remains unclear. This CDR3 has 13 amino acids. Trimming shortened V by 4 bases and J by 3 bases, and 8 bases separated the two germline ends. Germline-derived CDR1 and CDR2 are SGHAT and FQNNGV. The CDR3 coding sequence is TGTGCCAGCAGCTCCCCCCTAACAGATACGCAGTATTTT. Encoded protein: CASSSPLTDTQYF.

The rearrangement uses TRBV7-2 and TRBJ2-7; D is possibly TRBD1 (5 bases). Trimming cost V 6 bases and J 2 bases, with 14 bases left between them. Germline V gene data show CDR1 as SGHTA and CDR2 as FQGNSA. The CDR3 has 14 amino acids. CDR3 in amino acids: CASSLQGGTYEQYF. DNA of the CDR3: TGTGCCAGCAGTCTTCAGGGTGGGACCTACGAGCAGTACTTC.

The chain carries TRBV7-9 and TRBJ1-6, with D unclear. From germline, CDR1 is SEHNR and CDR2 FQNEAQ (reference sequence). This CDR3 has 15 residues. V lost 5 bases and J lost 7, with 15 bases in between. Written as DNA, the CDR3 is TGTGCCAGCAGCGAAGGGCCTTCGGGGAATTCACCCCTCCACTTT. It is translated as CASSEGPSGNSPLHF. The variable domain in full, completed from reference TRBV7-9 and TRBJ1-6, reads DTGVSQNPRHKITKRGQNVTFRCDPISEHNRLYWYRQTLGQGPEFLTYFQNEAQLEKSRLLSDRFSAERPKGSFSTLEIQRTEQGDSAMYLCASSEGPSGNSPLHFGNGTRLTVT.

This chain joins TRBV28 and TRBJ2-1, with D tentatively TRBD1 (6 bases). Germline loops: CDR1 MDHEN, CDR2 SYDVKM. Trimming shortened V by 5 bases and J by 0 bases, and 11 bases separated the two germline ends. There are 15 residues in the CDR3. CDR3 amino acids: CASSHDRSSYNEQFF. The CDR3 DNA follows: TGTGCCAGCAGTCACGACAGGAGCTCCTACAATGAGCAGTTCTTC. Combining the CDR3 with reference TRBV28 and TRBJ2-1 gives the whole variable domain DVKVTQSSRYLVKRTGEKVFLECVQDMDHENMFWYRQDPGLGLRLIYFSYDVKMKEKGDIPEGYSVSREKKERFSLILESASTNQTSMYLCASSHDRSSYNEQFFGPGTRLTVL.

This sequence joins TRBV9 and TRBJ2-5; D is perhaps TRBD2 (6 bases). The germline V gene encodes CDR1 SGDLS and CDR2 YYNGEE. Trimming left V 7 bases short and J 5 bases short, with 6 bases between. The CDR3 length is 10 residues. The DNA of the CDR3 is TGTGCCAGCGGGGGGGAGACCCAGTACTTC. Translated: CASGGETQYF.